This entry describes one T cell receptor (beta chain). No antigen is known for it. This entry comes from a study of CD4 T cell repertoires in COVID-19. Background on the study: Other coronavirus spike proteins restimulated relabeled CFSE-low cells expanded with IL-2 for about eleven days. Study results and limitations: Some SARS-CoV-2 clonotypes, between roughly 6 and 25%, recurred in SARS-CoV and/or HKU1 cultures. Sharing of several most expanded SARS-CoV-2-reactive clonotypes across memory subsets suggested intraclonal diversification.

The CDR3 is made up of 16 amino acids. Trimming cost V 2 bases and J 2 bases; bases outside gene matches: 6. Germline CDR1 is SGHRS and CDR2 is YFSETQ. No culture step preceded sequencing of the ex vivo isolated memory T cells. Clones were read by immunoSEQ multiplex PCR, and TCRdb kept only the in-frame ones, dropping some. The sample holds around 25,000 clones, over 85% seen once. The genes are TRBV5-1 and TRBJ1-4, with TRBD1 matching over 7 bases. The receptor was isolated from a human donor who had COVID-19. The input for sequencing was circulating follicular helper CD4+ T cells (cTfh) from blood, taken before the COVID-19 pandemic. CDR3 DNA sequence: TGCGCCAGCAGCTTCAAAGGGGGCGCGACTAATGAAAAACTGTTTTTT. Protein: CASSFKGGATNEKLFF.